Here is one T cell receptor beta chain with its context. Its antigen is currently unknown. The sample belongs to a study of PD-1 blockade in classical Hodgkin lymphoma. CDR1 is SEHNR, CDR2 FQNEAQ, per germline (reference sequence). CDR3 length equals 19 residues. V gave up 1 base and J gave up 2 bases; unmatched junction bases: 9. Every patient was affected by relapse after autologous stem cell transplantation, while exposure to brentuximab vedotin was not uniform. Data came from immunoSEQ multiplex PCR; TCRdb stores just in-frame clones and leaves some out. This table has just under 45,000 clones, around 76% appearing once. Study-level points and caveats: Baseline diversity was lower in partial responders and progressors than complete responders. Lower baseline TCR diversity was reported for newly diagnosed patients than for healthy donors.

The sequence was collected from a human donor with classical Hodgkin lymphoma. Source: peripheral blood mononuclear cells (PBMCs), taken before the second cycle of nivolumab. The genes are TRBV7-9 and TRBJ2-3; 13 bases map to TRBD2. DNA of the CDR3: TGTGCCAGCAGCTTAGGACTAGCGGGAGGAACTTTCGTCACAGATACGCAGTATTTT. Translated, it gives CASSLGLAGGTFVTDTQYF. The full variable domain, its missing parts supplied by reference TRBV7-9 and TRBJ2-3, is DTGVSQNPRHKITKRGQNVTFRCDPISEHNRLYWYRQTLGQGPEFLTYFQNEAQLEKSRLLSDRFSAERPKGSFSTLEIQRTEQGDSAMYLCASSLGLAGGTFVTDTQYFGPGTRLTVL.